The 23 T cell receptor beta chains below were found in one sample sequenced in a study of PD-1 blockade in classical Hodgkin lymphoma. Produced via immunoSEQ multiplex PCR; TCRdb's table is partial and in-frame only. The table records 30,000 or so clones, 65% to 90% of them present only once. All patients experienced relapse after autologous stem cell transplantation, and brentuximab vedotin exposure was variable. The source material was peripheral blood mononuclear cells (PBMCs), sampled at baseline. All receptors come from a human donor with classical Hodgkin lymphoma.

This clone was observed a handful of times. V gene TRBV7-9 combines with J gene TRBJ2-7; TRBD1 aligns across 12 bases. CDR1 and CDR2 (germline): SEHNR, FQNEAQ (reference sequence). V dropped 3 bases and J dropped 7; count of bases not matched to a gene: 13. CDR3 length: 17 amino acids. This CDR3 reads CASSFGTGTGGLMEQYF. CDR3 sequence (DNA): TGTGCCAGCAGCTTCGGGACCGGGACAGGGGGCCTTATGGAGCAGTACTTC.

The chain links TRBV7-2 to TRBJ2-2, with D hard to call. The V end was cut by 4 bases, the J end by 7 bases, with 10 bases between. CDR3 length equals 13 residues. In germline, CDR1 is SGHTA, CDR2 FQGNSA. The CDR3 loop reads CASSSFYGGELFF. In nucleotides, the CDR3 is TGTGCCAGCAGCTCCTTTTATGGCGGGGAGCTGTTTTTT.

The gene calls are TRBV28 and TRBJ2-2, with 9 bases identical to TRBD1. V shed 5 bases and J 2 bases; nucleotides not matched to a gene: 9. CDR3 length: 17 amino acids. CDR1 is MDHEN, CDR2 SYDVKM, per germline. CDR3 protein: CASSPSWTGANTGELFF. CDR3 sequence (DNA): TGTGCCAGCAGTCCCAGTTGGACAGGGGCTAACACCGGGGAGCTGTTTTTT.

The rearrangement links TRBV7-8 to TRBJ1-4; 7 bases agree with TRBD1. CDR3 length equals 15 residues. The germline CDR1 and CDR2 sequences are SGHVS and FQNEAQ. With 1 base clipped from V and 9 bases from J, the junction kept 8 bases outside the gene matches. Here the CDR3 reads CASSLEGARGKKLFF. CDR3 nucleotides: TGTGCCAGCAGCTTAGAGGGGGCGCGGGGCAAAAAACTGTTTTTT.

The chain employs TRBV7-2 and TRBJ1-3; TRBD1 might be the D (6 bases). This CDR3 has 15 residues. V was clipped by 5 bases and J by 4 bases, with 15 bases between them. Germline lookup yields CDR1 SGHTA and CDR2 FQGNSA. CDR3 DNA: TGTGCCAGCAGCAGGATCCCAGGGGAAGGAAACACCATATATTTT. Encoded protein: CASSRIPGEGNTIYF. Together with reference TRBV7-2 and TRBJ1-3, the CDR3 gives the full variable domain: GAGVSQSPSNKVTEKGKDVELRCDPISGHTALYWYRQSLGQGLEFLIYFQGNSAPDKSGLPSDRFSAERTGGSVSTLTIQRTQQEDSAVYLCASSRIPGEGNTIYFGEGSWLTVV.

The CDR3 region is CASSRTGSRIDEQFF. DNA of the CDR3: TGTGCCAGCAGCCGCACGGGGTCGCGTATCGATGAGCAGTTCTTC. This chain uses TRBV9 with TRBJ2-1; D is perhaps TRBD2 (5 bases). V was pared by 4 bases and J by 8 bases, with 19 bases between. CDR1 is SGDLS and CDR2 is YYNGEE in the germline V gene. The CDR3 is 15 amino acids.

V usage is TRBV5-4 and J usage is TRBJ2-1; D is perhaps TRBD2 (6 bases). The length of the CDR3 is 15 residues. Germline CDR1 reads SGHNT; CDR2 reads YYREEE (reference sequence). The V end lost 6 bases, the J end lost 2 bases, and 15 bases lay between the germline ends. The CDR3 region has the DNA TGTGCCAGCACCAGGGATGCGGGGACCTACAATGAGCAGTTCTTC. This codes for CASTRDAGTYNEQFF.

This rearrangement joins TRBV7-8 to TRBJ2-7; 7 bases match TRBD2. The CDR3 covers 15 residues. CDR1 SGHVS and CDR2 FQNEAQ come from the germline V gene. V lost 5 bases, J lost 0 bases, and 7 bases stayed unmatched. The CDR3 spells CASSPGLVSSYEQYF. DNA for the CDR3: TGTGCCAGCAGCCCCGGACTAGTGAGCTCCTACGAGCAGTACTTC.

The chain joins TRBV5-5 to TRBJ1-1; D might be TRBD1 (6 bases). The ends were cut back, 4 bases at V and 4 bases at J, with 17 bases in the middle. The CDR3 sequence is 15 residues long. In germline, CDR1 is SGHKS, CDR2 YYEKEE (reference sequence). The CDR3 here is CASSQTTGGATEAFF. The CDR3 bases are TGTGCCAGCAGCCAAACGACAGGAGGGGCCACTGAAGCTTTCTTT.

The V gene is TRBV6-1, the J gene TRBJ2-3; D is possibly TRBD1 (6 bases). The CDR3 is made up of 16 amino acids. Germline values: CDR1 MNHNS, CDR2 SASEGT. V dropped 0 bases and J dropped 4 bases, with 14 bases sitting between them. CDR3 loop: CASSEAQGIRADTQYF. The DNA of the CDR3 is TGTGCCAGCAGTGAAGCTCAGGGGATAAGGGCAGATACGCAGTATTTT.

The chain combines TRBV19 with TRBJ2-7; perhaps TRBD2 as D (6 bases). CDR3 length: 14 amino acids. Trimming shortened V by 3 bases and J by 3 bases, and 12 bases separated the two germline ends. Germline V CDR1 and CDR2: LNHDA, SQIVND (reference sequence). CDR3 sequence reads: CASSMGGVLYEQYF. The CDR3 DNA sequence: TGTGCCAGTAGTATGGGCGGGGTCCTCTACGAGCAGTACTTC.

This chain uses TRBV6-1 with TRBJ2-6, with D tentatively TRBD1 (6 bases). CDR3 length: 16 residues. Deletions cut 2 bases from V and 1 base from J, with 9 bases between. CDR1 is MNHNS, CDR2 SASEGT, per germline. In nucleotides, the CDR3 is TGTGCCAGCAGTGAAACAGGGCGGTCTGGGGCCAACGTCCTGACTTTC. Its translation: CASSETGRSGANVLTF.

Written as DNA, the CDR3 is TGTGCCAGCAGCGTAATCAATACCAACACTGAAGCTTTCTTT. It encodes CASSVINTNTEAFF. V is TRBV9 and J is TRBJ1-1; the D is unclear. With 1 base removed from V and 2 bases from J, the gap between germline ends came to 9 bases. Germline CDR1 reads SGDLS; CDR2 reads YYNGEE. The CDR3 loop spans 14 amino acids.

This clone has just one count. The chain links TRBV6-5 to TRBJ2-3; possible D gene TRBD1, 6 bases. Germline CDR1 MNHEY, CDR2 SVGAGI. This CDR3 has 15 amino acids. Trimming cost V 0 bases and J 2 bases, with 9 bases left between them. The CDR3 sequence is CASSYSDRATDTQYF. The CDR3 nucleotides read TGTGCCAGCAGTTACTCGGACAGAGCCACAGATACGCAGTATTTT.

The chain links TRBV5-1 to TRBJ1-1; possibly TRBD1 for D (5 bases). Deletions cut 0 bases from V and 6 bases from J, with 15 bases between. Germline CDR1 reads SGHRS; CDR2 reads YFSETQ. The CDR3 covers 15 residues. CDR3 DNA: TGCGCCAGCAGCTTGGTCCCAGGGAGTATAGCTGAAGCTTTCTTT. It codes for CASSLVPGSIAEAFF.

This rearrangement joins TRBV7-8 to TRBJ1-1; D perhaps matches TRBD1 (6 bases). Between the trimmed V and J ends, which lost 2 bases and 1 base, there was a span of 8 bases. Germline V lookup: CDR1 SGHVS, CDR2 FQNEAQ. The CDR3 runs to 14 residues. The DNA of the CDR3 is TGTGCCAGCAGCTTACAGGGGACGAACACTGAAGCTTTCTTT. Protein product: CASSLQGTNTEAFF.

The rearrangement joins TRBV4-3 to TRBJ2-5, with a weak D call TRBD2 (6 bases). This CDR3 is built from 14 residues. Germline loops: CDR1 LGHNA, CDR2 YSLEER. Trimming pared 0 bases from V and 5 bases from J, leaving 10 bases between. As DNA, the CDR3 is TGCGCCAGCAGCCAAGAATTTGGGGGGGAGACCCAGTACTTC. The encoded protein is CASSQEFGGETQYF.

This chain joins TRBV7-2 and TRBJ2-7; TRBD1 is a possible D gene (5 bases). With 6 bases removed from V and 6 bases from J, the gap between germline ends came to 24 bases. CDR3 length: 16 amino acids. The germline V gene has CDR1 SGHTA and CDR2 FQGNSA. The CDR3 reads CASSETGTPWRFEQYF. CDR3 in DNA: TGTGCCAGCAGTGAAACAGGTACCCCCTGGCGGTTCGAGCAGTACTTC.

This clone was seen a few times. Other DNA variants within this sample encode the same CDR3. The chain carries TRBV19 and TRBJ1-6; no reliable D call. Germline CDR1 reads LNHDA; CDR2 reads SQIVND (reference sequence). The V gene lost 2 bases and the J gene lost 8 bases, with 4 bases spanning the gap. CDR3 size: 12 residues. The CDR3 spells CASSIRDSPLHF. As DNA, the CDR3 is TGTGCCAGTAGTATAAGGGATTCACCCCTCCACTTT.

V is TRBV11-2 and J is TRBJ2-7; tentatively, D is TRBD1 (6 bases). The germline V gene has CDR1 SGHAT and CDR2 FQNNGV. CDR3 size: 14 residues. Trimming left V 5 bases short and J 5 bases short, with 16 bases between. CDR3 coding DNA: TGTGCCAGCAGCGTACAGGGCCGAAGCGACGAGCAGTACTTC. Translated, it gives CASSVQGRSDEQYF.

By proportion, this clone is medium-sized. The V call is TRBV9, the J call TRBJ2-3; 9 bases align to TRBD2. Unmatched junction bases numbered 13, after V lost 4 bases and J lost 4 bases. The germline CDR1 and CDR2 sequences are SGDLS and YYNGEE. This CDR3 spans 17 amino acids. The CDR3 loop reads CASSIAGTSYGPDTQYF. The CDR3 DNA is TGTGCCAGCAGCATAGCGGGGACTAGCTATGGTCCAGATACGCAGTATTTT.

This clone is a singleton in its sample. The J gene is TRBJ2-1, the V gene TRBV6-6; no firm D call. Trimming left V 2 bases short and J 9 bases short, with 8 bases between. The germline gives CDR1 MNHNY, CDR2 SVGAGI (reference sequence). There are 12 residues in the CDR3. Here the CDR3 DNA reads TGTGCCAGCAGTTACGTACAGAGTGAGCAGTTCTTC. Encoded protein: CASSYVQSEQFF.

The V gene is TRBV19, the J gene TRBJ2-7; 7 bases are a match to TRBD2. The ends lost 3 bases at V and 0 bases at J; junction bases unmatched: 8. This CDR3 contains 16 residues. In germline, CDR1 is LNHDA, CDR2 SQIVND (reference sequence). The CDR3 reads CASSIGGGGGSYEQYF. The CDR3, as DNA: TGTGCCAGTAGTATTGGCGGCGGGGGTGGCTCCTACGAGCAGTACTTC.